The 2 T cell receptor beta chains listed next were all sequenced from one sample in a study of cytomegalovirus exposure and HLA in healthy donors. PCR used 60 Vbeta primers and 13 Jbeta primers. Profiling relied on immunoSEQ multiplex PCR, and the TCRdb table lists in-frame clones only, not all of them. The sample yields approximately 94,000 clones, less than 85% seen once. Sample: PBMCs. These receptors all come from a young man in good health and CMV-seropositive.

As DNA, the CDR3 is TGTGCCAGCAGCTTTACGGACAGGGCACGCATTCAGTACTTC. It encodes CASSFTDRARIQYF. The chain combines TRBV7-8 with TRBJ2-4; 8 nucleotides agree with TRBD1. This CDR3 region has 14 residues. Trimming removed 3 bases from V and 9 bases from J; junction bases left unmatched: 7. Germline V gene data show CDR1 as SGHVS and CDR2 as FQNEAQ. The complete variable domain, with remaining parts taken from reference TRBV7-8 and TRBJ2-4, reads GAGVSQSPRYKVAKRGQDVALRCDPISGHVSLFWYQQALGQGPEFLTYFQNEAQLDKSGLPSDRFFAERPEGSVSTLKIQRTQQEDSAVYLCASSFTDRARIQYFGAGTRLSVL.

This clone showed up just once. The gene calls are TRBV11-3 and TRBJ2-3, with 13 bases matching TRBD2. V was pared by 1 base and J by 4 bases, with 8 bases of the junction left unmatched. Germline V gives CDR1 SGHNT, CDR2 YENEEA. The CDR3 length is 18 residues. The CDR3 spells CASSLGLGLAGVSDTQYF. Written as DNA, the CDR3 is TGTGCCAGCAGCTTAGGACTTGGACTAGCGGGAGTGTCAGATACGCAGTATTTT.